This TCR beta chain was retrieved from a study of OX40 agonist ivuxolimab in advanced cancers. Study-wide background: Every 2 weeks, patients received ivuxolimab intravenously, dosed at 0.01 to 10 mg/kg. Prior checkpoint blockade (anti-PD-1, anti-PD-L1 or anti-CTLA-4) was permitted; around 39% had it. Study results and limitations: CD4+ T cells averaged fewer expanded clones than CD8+ T cells. Doses of 0.1 to 3.0 mg/kg were accompanied by clonal expansion of CD4+ and CD8+ blood T cells by week 6.

V was pared by 6 bases and J by 6 bases, with 8 bases between. The V gene's germline CDR1 is SQVTM and CDR2 ANQGSEA. The CDR3 runs 10 residues. This clone was seen only once. Its cognate antigen is unknown. Here immunoSEQ multiplex PCR was the method, and the copy in TCRdb shows in-frame clones only, minus some. The table includes over 70,000 clones, approximately 83% detected once. Sequenced here: CD4+ or CD8+ T cells sorted from blood, sampled in a trial of the OX40 agonist ivuxolimab. V is TRBV29-1 and J is TRBJ1-2, with a weak D call TRBD1 (5 bases). The source of this sequence is an adult with an advanced solid tumor such as melanoma, head and neck, liver or kidney cancer. CDR3 coding DNA: TGCAGCGTAAGGGGAGATGGCTACACCTTC. Protein product: CSVRGDGYTF.